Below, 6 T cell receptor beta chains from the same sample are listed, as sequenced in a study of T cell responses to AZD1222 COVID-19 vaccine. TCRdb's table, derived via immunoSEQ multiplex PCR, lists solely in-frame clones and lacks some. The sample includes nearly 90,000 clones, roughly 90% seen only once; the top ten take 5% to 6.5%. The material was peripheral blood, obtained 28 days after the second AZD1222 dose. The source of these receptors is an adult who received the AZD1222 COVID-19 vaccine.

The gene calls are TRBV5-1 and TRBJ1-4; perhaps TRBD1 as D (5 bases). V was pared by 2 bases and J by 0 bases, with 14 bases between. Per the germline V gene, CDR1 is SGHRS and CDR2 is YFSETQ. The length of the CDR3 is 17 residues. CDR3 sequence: CASSFTTADSTNEKLFF. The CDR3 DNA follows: TGCGCCAGCAGCTTCACGACAGCAGATTCAACTAATGAAAAACTGTTTTTT.

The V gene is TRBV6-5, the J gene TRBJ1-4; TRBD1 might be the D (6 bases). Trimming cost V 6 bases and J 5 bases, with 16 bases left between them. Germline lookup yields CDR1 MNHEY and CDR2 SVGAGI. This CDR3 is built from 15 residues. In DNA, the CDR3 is TGTGCCAGCAGCCTACTCAGGGGAAAGAATGAAAAACTGTTTTTT. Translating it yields CASSLLRGKNEKLFF.

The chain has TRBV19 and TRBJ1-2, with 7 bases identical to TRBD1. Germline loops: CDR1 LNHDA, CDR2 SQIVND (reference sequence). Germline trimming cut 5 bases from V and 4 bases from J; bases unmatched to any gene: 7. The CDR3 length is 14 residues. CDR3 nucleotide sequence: TGTGCCAGTAGTCCTCGACAGGGCGGCTATGGCTACACCTTC. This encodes CASSPRQGGYGYTF.

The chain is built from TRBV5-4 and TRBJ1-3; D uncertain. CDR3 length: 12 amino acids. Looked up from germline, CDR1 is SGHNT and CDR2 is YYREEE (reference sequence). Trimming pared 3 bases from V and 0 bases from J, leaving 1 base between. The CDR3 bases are TGTGCCAGCAGCTACTCTGGAAACACCATATATTTT. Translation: CASSYSGNTIYF. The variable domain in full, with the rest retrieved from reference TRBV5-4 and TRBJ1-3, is ETGVTQSPTHLIKTRGQQVTLRCSSQSGHNTVSWYQQALGQGPQFIFQYYREEENGRGNFPPRFSGLQFPNYSSELNVNALELDDSALYLCASSYSGNTIYFGEGSWLTVV.

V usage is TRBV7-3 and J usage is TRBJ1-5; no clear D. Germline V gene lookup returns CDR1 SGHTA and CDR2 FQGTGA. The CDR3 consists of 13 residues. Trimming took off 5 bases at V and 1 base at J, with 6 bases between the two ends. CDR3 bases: TGTGCCAGCAGCCGGGGAAGCAATCAGCCCCAGCATTTT. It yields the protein CASSRGSNQPQHF.

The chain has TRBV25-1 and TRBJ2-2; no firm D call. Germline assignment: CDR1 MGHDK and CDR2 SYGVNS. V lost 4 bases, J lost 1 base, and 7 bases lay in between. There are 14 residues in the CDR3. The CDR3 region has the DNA TGTGCCAGCAGTGGGTACAGGAACACCGGGGAGCTGTTTTTT. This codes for CASSGYRNTGELFF.